This is a list of T cell receptor beta chains from one sample in a study of blood T cells in healthy people across ages. One entry per CDR3 protein, called by TCRdb with MiXCR from the 5' RACE reads. This sample yields over a million distinct CDR3 sequences, of which 45% are seen a single time; approximately 20% belongs to the top ten. Sequenced sample: blood. These receptors were collected from a woman aged 55-69 years in good health. The CDR3 runs from the conserved cysteine through the conserved F or W. D genes are given only for firm matches. Some rows have no size entry. The others give once, few or many, or a class for an expanded clone.

TRBV20-1	TRBJ2-7	.	.	CSANDRSSYEQYF	TGCAGTGCGAACGACAGGAGCTCCTACGAGCAGTACTTC
TRBV27	TRBJ2-5	.	.	CASSGVGGTQYF	TGTGCCAGCAGCGGGGTAGGGGGGACCCAGTACTTC
TRBV27	TRBJ2-7	.	.	CACSSAGEGYEQYF	TGTGCCTGCAGTTCGGCAGGGGAAGGCTACGAGCAGTACTTC
TRBV24-1	TRBJ2-7	few	TRBD2	CATSDPPPGLAIYEQYF	TGTGCCACCAGTGATCCCCCGCCGGGACTAGCAATCTACGAGCAGTACTTC
TRBV5-1	TRBJ2-1	.	.	CASNWGGTVTIMYNEQFF	TGCGCCAGCAACTGGGGGGGGACAGTCACTATAATGTACAATGAGCAGTTCTTC
TRBV2	TRBJ2-5	.	.	CATYTGETQYF	TGTGCCACTTATACGGGGGAGACCCAGTACTTC
TRBV27	TRBJ2-7	many	.	CASSSLPGEQYF	TGTGCCAGCAGTTCCCTGCCTGGCGAGCAGTACTTC
TRBV2	TRBJ2-7	.	.	CASSDWSLGTQIYEQYF	TGTGCCAGCAGTGATTGGTCTCTCGGGACCCAGATCTACGAGCAGTACTTC
TRBV9	TRBJ2-7	few	.	CASSVTVGGEQYF	TGTGCCAGCAGCGTCACGGTTGGGGGGGAGCAGTACTTC
TRBV5-1	TRBJ2-7	few	.	CASSLANRGGYEQYF	TGCGCCAGCAGCCTCGCGAACAGGGGGGGATACGAGCAGTACTTC
TRBV29-1	TRBJ2-7	.	.	CSVDGLILGEQYF	TGCAGCGTTGACGGTCTGATCCTCGGCGAGCAGTACTTC
TRBV25-1	TRBJ1-2	.	.	CANSAPGAYGYTF	TGTGCCAACAGTGCTCCAGGGGCCTATGGCTACACCTTC
TRBV12-3/TRBV12-4	TRBJ1-2	once	TRBD1	CASSPFSGQGHYGYTF	TGTGCCAGCAGTCCTTTCTCGGGACAGGGTCACTATGGCTACACCTTC
TRBV7-2	TRBJ2-3	few	.	CASSFDSSTDTQYF	TGTGCCAGCAGCTTCGATTCTAGCACAGATACGCAGTATTTT
TRBV5-1	TRBJ2-1	.	.	CTSRDSGSYNEQFF	TGCACCAGCAGGGATAGCGGCTCCTACAATGAGCAGTTCTTC
TRBV4-1	TRBJ1-4	.	.	CASSQGVGTSEKLFF	TGCGCCAGCAGCCAAGGAGTAGGTACTAGTGAAAAACTGTTTTTT
TRBV5-5	TRBJ2-1	few	.	CASSFEDSPYNEQFF	TGTGCCAGCAGCTTTGAGGACTCACCCTACAATGAGCAGTTCTTC
TRBV18	TRBJ2-7	few	.	CASSPGQGVTAYEQYF	TGTGCCAGCTCACCGGGCCAAGGGGTAACCGCCTACGAGCAGTACTTC
TRBV6-6	TRBJ2-7	few	.	CASSSSSGGVEQYF	TGTGCCAGCAGCTCCTCTTCTGGGGGCGTTGAGCAGTACTTC
TRBV4-2	TRBJ2-7	.	.	CASSQEESILGYEQYF	TGTGCCAGCAGCCAAGAGGAATCGATACTGGGGTACGAGCAGTACTTC
TRBV12-3/TRBV12-4	TRBJ2-1	.	TRBD1	CASSFFQGAGNEQFF	TGTGCCAGCAGTTTCTTCCAGGGGGCGGGTAATGAGCAGTTCTTC
TRBV6-2/TRBV6-3	TRBJ2-5	.	TRBD1	CASSPGGQGAEQQYF	TGTGCCAGCAGCCCTGGGGGACAGGGGGCCGAGCAACAGTACTTC
TRBV5-1	TRBJ2-3	.	.	CASSSLWGGDTQYF	TGCGCCAGCAGCTCCTTGTGGGGAGGAGATACGCAGTATTTT
TRBV19	TRBJ2-7	.	.	CASSIRASYYEQYF	TGTGCCAGTAGTATTCGGGCCTCGTACTACGAGCAGTACTTC
TRBV29-1	TRBJ2-7	.	.	CNVETLSYEQYF	TGCAACGTTGAAACCCTATCCTACGAGCAGTACTTC
TRBV25-1	TRBJ2-5	many	TRBD1	CASSVTGGKETQYF	TGTGCCAGCAGTGTTACAGGGGGCAAAGAGACCCAGTACTTC
TRBV14	TRBJ1-1	.	.	CASSQANINTEAFF	TGTGCCAGCAGCCAAGCTAACATAAACACTGAAGCTTTCTTT
TRBV4-2	TRBJ2-7	.	.	CASSQDIADSYEQYF	TGTGCCAGCAGCCAAGATATAGCGGACTCCTACGAGCAGTACTTC
TRBV12-5	TRBJ2-5	few	TRBD2	CASGPGLAGVETQYF	TGTGCTAGTGGTCCCGGACTAGCGGGAGTAGAGACCCAGTACTTC
TRBV27	TRBJ1-6	.	.	CASSLTENSYNSPLHF	TGTGCCAGCAGTCTGACAGAGAACTCCTATAATTCACCCCTCCACTTT
TRBV29-1	TRBJ2-7	few	TRBD2	CSVEEAAGGRYEQYF	TGCAGCGTTGAAGAAGCGGCGGGAGGGCGGTACGAGCAGTACTTC
TRBV21-1	TRBJ2-7	.	.	CASSKAGSGGNYEQYF	TGTGCCAGCAGCAAAGCGGGTAGCGGGGGGAACTACGAGCAGTACTTC
TRBV6-5	TRBJ2-1	.	.	CASSDGTLTYNEQFF	TGTGCCAGCAGTGACGGGACTCTAACCTACAATGAGCAGTTCTTC
TRBV18	TRBJ2-5	.	.	CASSPPWQEETQYF	TGTGCCAGCTCACCACCGTGGCAGGAAGAGACCCAGTACTTC
TRBV7-3	TRBJ2-2	.	.	CASSVGDRSTGELFF	TGTGCCAGCAGCGTAGGGGACCGATCCACCGGGGAGCTGTTTTTT
TRBV20-1	TRBJ2-5	many	TRBD2	CSARGSGTTETQYF	TGCAGTGCTAGGGGTAGCGGGACTACAGAGACCCAGTACTTC
TRBV4-2	TRBJ1-4	.	.	CASSPTIRTQTGRNEKLFF	TGTGCCAGCAGTCCCACCATCCGCACGCAGACAGGTAGAAATGAAAAACTGTTTTTT
TRBV5-5	TRBJ2-1	.	.	CASRHLTGNEQFF	TGTGCCAGCAGACACCTAACAGGGAATGAGCAGTTCTTC
TRBV2	TRBJ2-7	few	TRBD2	CASTDVAGGTNEQYF	TGTGCCAGCACGGATGTAGCGGGAGGTACCAACGAGCAGTACTTC
TRBV6-5	TRBJ2-6	.	.	CASNKAGANVLTF	TGTGCCAGCAATAAGGCTGGGGCCAACGTCCTGACTTTC
TRBV12-3/TRBV12-4	TRBJ2-1	.	.	CAIGSYNEQFF	TGTGCCATCGGCTCCTACAATGAGCAGTTCTTC
TRBV28	TRBJ2-3	many	.	CASRPGQVTSVDTQYF	TGTGCCAGCAGACCGGGACAAGTTACTAGCGTTGACACGCAGTATTTT
TRBV12-3/TRBV12-4	TRBJ2-5	.	.	CASAPRELLATRYQETQYF	TGTGCCAGCGCCCCACGGGAGCTTCTAGCGACTCGGTACCAAGAGACCCAGTACTTC
TRBV6-5	TRBJ2-7	.	.	CASSSSGGIRYEQYF	TGTGCCAGCAGTTCGTCCGGGGGAATTCGCTACGAGCAGTACTTC
TRBV15	TRBJ2-5	few	TRBD1	CATSTRTGVETQYF	TGTGCCACCAGCACGCGGACAGGGGTTGAGACCCAGTACTTC
TRBV6-1	TRBJ2-7	few	.	CASGEGSYEQYF	TGTGCTAGCGGAGAAGGGTCCTACGAGCAGTACTTC
TRBV3-1	TRBJ2-3	few	.	CASRHGLNGDTQYF	TGTGCCAGCAGACACGGACTAAACGGAGATACGCAGTATTTT
TRBV20-1	TRBJ2-7	.	TRBD2	CSARGYREASNEQYF	TGCAGTGCTAGAGGGTACCGGGAGGCGAGCAATGAGCAGTACTTC
TRBV7-9	TRBJ1-3	.	.	CATEQLPFSGNTIYF	TGTGCCACCGAGCAGCTACCATTCTCTGGAAACACCATATATTTT